This TCR beta chain was obtained from a study of T cells in Graves' hyperthyroidism and ophthalmopathy. The overall study: Staff took peripheral blood when the initial diagnosis was made, before any treatment began.

A few counts support this clonotype. Patients having uncontrolled infection, another autoimmune disease, pregnancy or lactation were not included. V lost 2 bases to trimming and J lost 2 bases, with 10 bases between them. CDR1 SGHRS and CDR2 YFSETQ come from the germline V gene. The CDR3 spans 14 residues. Regions amplified from RNA transcripts were the TCR beta CDR3 regions. The HTBI set primed first-round TCR CDR3 RT-PCR. TCRdb independently ran MiXCR on the multiplex PCR reads; one entry per CDR3 protein. The repertoire holds about 520,000 distinct CDR3 sequences, with 24% as singletons. J is TRBJ2-5 and V is TRBV5-1; D gene unclear. Material: blood. This TCR was sampled from a young woman with Graves' ophthalmopathy. The CDR3: CASSFLSGQETQYF. In nucleotides, the CDR3 is TGCGCCAGCAGCTTCCTCAGTGGGCAAGAGACCCAGTACTTC.